This TCR beta chain emerged from a study of graft-versus-host responses after intestinal transplantation. Across the whole study: Among the recipients, transplants were multivisceral, liver-intestinal, or isolated intestinal. Once they had received anti-thymocyte globulin induction, all recipients took tacrolimus and steroids for 2 to 4 years. General study results and limits: Allograft clonal ratios (graft-versus-host to host-versus-graft) were high in patients who had graft-donor T cell macrochimerism.

The ends were cut back, 3 bases at V and 4 bases at J, with 18 bases in the middle. The germline gives CDR1 ENHRY, CDR2 SYGVKD. The CDR3 spans 16 residues. Turning to this clone: Its specificity is unknown.

The repertoire was sequenced with immunoSEQ multiplex PCR; TCRdb's copy has only in-frame clones and lacks some. Among 28,000 or so clones listed, about four fifths were seen once. Sequenced material: unstimulated CD8+ T cells sorted from spleen or lymph node cells, taken before intestinal transplant. The origin of this receptor is a human donor who received an intestinal transplant. The rearrangement uses TRBV10-3 and TRBJ2-5, with no clear D. The CDR3 sequence is CAISDAFLVRSETQYF. The CDR3 DNA reads TGTGCCATCAGTGATGCTTTCTTAGTCAGGTCAGAGACCCAGTACTTC.